This T cell receptor (beta chain) was recovered during a study of graft-versus-host responses after intestinal transplantation (dated by TCRdb to about 2021). In terms of the full investigation: Multivisceral, liver-intestinal, or isolated intestinal transplants were received by the recipients. Donor T cell macrochimerism was defined as a peak of at least 4% donor T cells among recipient peripheral blood mononuclear cells. Alloreactive clones were identified by sequencing pre-transplant mixed lymphocyte reaction products and comparing these products with unstimulated pre-transplant donor and recipient T cells. Instead of going to the commercial service, samples from a few later patients were sequenced in-house on an Illumina MiSeq and processed with MiXCR. Of the 20 to 25 intestinal transplant recipients enrolled in the cohort, one of whom was a retransplant, a few patients without pretransplant specimens were excluded. After intestinal transplantation, graft-versus-host and host-versus-graft alloreactive T cell clones in the graft, circulation and bone marrow were tracked using bulk TCR-beta CDR3 sequencing. Every recipient was given anti-thymocyte globulin induction, then maintenance tacrolimus and steroids for about 3 years.

Libraries were prepared through the immunoSEQ multiplex PCR assay. For most patients, genomic DNA was isolated with the Qiagen DNeasy Blood and Tissue Kit and shipped frozen to Adaptive Biotechnologies for TCR sequencing. For most patients, high-throughput TCR-beta CDR3 sequencing of genomic DNA was performed by Adaptive Biotechnologies. Per the source publication's procedure: TCR sequencing data were retrieved from Adaptive's ImmunoSEQ software for around 18 patients, whereas a few other patients were processed with MiXCR and VDJtools. To correct CD4 versus CD8 sorting errors, any sequence found in both subsets at a frequency ratio below 5:1 was removed. Because the origin of CDR3 nucleotide sequences shared between donor and recipient could not be assigned, those sequences were removed. Alloreactive clones required at least 2-fold expansion over unstimulated cells and minimum CFSE-low frequency of 0.002% (template counts) or 0.001% (read counts). Clones were considered mappable if detected in sequenced pre-transplant spleen, lymph node, or MLR CFSE-low populations of the donor or recipient. The cumulative frequency of alloreactive clones was calculated as a percentage of all sequences, weighted by copy number. TCRdb stores this immuneACCESS table with in-frame sequences only. Part of the clones is absent; in the studies checked, under half of the shortfall reflects unresolved V genes, and no reason is known for the rest. D and trimming were read from the DNA, whereas the V and J calls and clone size are those reported in that table. This sample has some 4,300 clones in its table, and 25% to 30% of those were observed once. The top ten clones comprise approximately 7.5% of the sample.

According to the study, the label for this sample's time point signals: cells obtained before transplantation from donor or recipient. Mixed lymphocyte reactions plated some 200,000 CFSE-labeled pre-transplant responders with some 200,000 irradiated violet-dye-labeled stimulators and were cultured for around six days. Proliferating CD3+CD4+CFSE-low and CD3+CD8+CFSE-low responder cells were FACS-sorted on a BD Influx sorter after the mixed lymphocyte reaction. On the study overall, not on this receptor specifically: The relatively low number and heterogeneity of intestinal transplant patients limited the conclusions. High GvH to HvG T cell clonal ratios were observed in the allografts of patients with donor T cell macrochimerism. Early after transplant, declines in HvG clones were associated with peak levels of circulating GvH clones. GvH clones were detected in recipient bone marrow, and some appeared earlier in ileal mucosa or blood, consistent with an intestinal mucosal origin.

Turning to this clone: No much larger clone exists at a distance of one base, and base qualities are not known.

Spanning cysteine to phenylalanine, the CDR3 consists of 13 amino acids. Just CDR3 DNA is preserved here, 39 bases in frame from base 1. Taken from the germline V gene, the CDR1 and CDR2 loops are MNHNS and SASEGT. Relative to germline, V is missing 4 bases and J is missing 4 bases, with 1 base of the junction outside any gene match. This specimen consisted of alloreactive CD4+ T cells from a mixed lymphocyte reaction culture, obtained before transplantation. According to the study, the label for this sample's cell subset or site signals: CFSE-low proliferating T cells sorted from roughly six-day pre-transplant mixed lymphocyte reaction (GvH or HvG direction). The V and J genes are TRBV6-1 and TRBJ2-3; the junction holds 8 bases that match TRBD2. The origin of this receptor is a human patient who was an organ donor for intestinal transplantation. The CDR3 reads CASSAGGPDTQYF. The nucleotide sequence is TGTGCCAGCAGTGCGGGGGGGCCAGATACGCAGTATTTT.